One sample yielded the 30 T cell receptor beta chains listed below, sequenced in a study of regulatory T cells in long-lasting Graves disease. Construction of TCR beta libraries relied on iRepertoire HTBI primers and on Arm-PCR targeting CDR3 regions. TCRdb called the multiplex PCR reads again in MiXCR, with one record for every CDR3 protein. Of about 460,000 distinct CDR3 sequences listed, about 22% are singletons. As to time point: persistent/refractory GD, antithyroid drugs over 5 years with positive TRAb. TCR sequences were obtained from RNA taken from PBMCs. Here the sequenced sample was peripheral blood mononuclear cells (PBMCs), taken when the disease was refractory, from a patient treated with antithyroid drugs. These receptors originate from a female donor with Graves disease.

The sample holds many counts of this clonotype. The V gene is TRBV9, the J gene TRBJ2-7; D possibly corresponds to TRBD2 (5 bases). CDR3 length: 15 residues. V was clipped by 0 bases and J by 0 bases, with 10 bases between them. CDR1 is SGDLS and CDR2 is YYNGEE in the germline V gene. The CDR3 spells CASSVDSGTSYEQYF. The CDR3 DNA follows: TGTGCCAGCAGCGTAGACAGCGGAACCTCCTACGAGCAGTACTTC.

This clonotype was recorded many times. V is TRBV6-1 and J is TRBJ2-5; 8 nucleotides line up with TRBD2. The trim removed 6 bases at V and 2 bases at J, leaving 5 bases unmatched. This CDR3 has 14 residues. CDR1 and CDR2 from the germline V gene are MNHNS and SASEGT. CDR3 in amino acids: CASRMRGDQETQYF. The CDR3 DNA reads TGTGCCAGCAGGATGCGGGGGGATCAAGAGACCCAGTACTTC.

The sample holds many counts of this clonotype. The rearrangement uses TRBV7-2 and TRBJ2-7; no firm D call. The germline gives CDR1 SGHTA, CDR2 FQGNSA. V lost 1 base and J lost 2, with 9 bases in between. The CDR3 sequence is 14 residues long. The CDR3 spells CASSLGRPTYEQYF. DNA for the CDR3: TGTGCCAGCAGCTTAGGTCGCCCTACCTACGAGCAGTACTTC. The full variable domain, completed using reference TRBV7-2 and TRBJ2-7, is GAGVSQSPSNKVTEKGKDVELRCDPISGHTALYWYRQSLGQGLEFLIYFQGNSAPDKSGLPSDRFSAERTGGSVSTLTIQRTQQEDSAVYLCASSLGRPTYEQYFGPGTRLTVT.

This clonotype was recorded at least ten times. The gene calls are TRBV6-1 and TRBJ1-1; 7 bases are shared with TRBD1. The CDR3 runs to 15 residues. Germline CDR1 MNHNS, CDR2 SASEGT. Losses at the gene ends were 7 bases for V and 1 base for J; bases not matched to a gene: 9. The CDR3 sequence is CASIMTGSGNTEAFF. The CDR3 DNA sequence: TGTGCCAGCATCATGACAGGGTCAGGGAACACTGAAGCTTTCTTT.

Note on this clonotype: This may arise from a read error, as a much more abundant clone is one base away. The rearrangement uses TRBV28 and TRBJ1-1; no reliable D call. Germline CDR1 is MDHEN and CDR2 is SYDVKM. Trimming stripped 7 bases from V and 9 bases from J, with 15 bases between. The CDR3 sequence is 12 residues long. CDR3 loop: CASNFWSEKAFF. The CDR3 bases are TGTGCCAGCAATTTCTGGTCTGAGAAAGCTTTCTTT.

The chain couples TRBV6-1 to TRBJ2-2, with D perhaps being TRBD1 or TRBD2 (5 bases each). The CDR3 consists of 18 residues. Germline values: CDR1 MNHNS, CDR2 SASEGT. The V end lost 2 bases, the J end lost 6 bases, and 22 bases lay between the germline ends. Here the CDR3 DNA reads TGTGCCAGCAGTGAACCCCCCCCGGGGACGTTTACATCCGGGGAGCTGTTTTTT. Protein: CASSEPPPGTFTSGELFF.

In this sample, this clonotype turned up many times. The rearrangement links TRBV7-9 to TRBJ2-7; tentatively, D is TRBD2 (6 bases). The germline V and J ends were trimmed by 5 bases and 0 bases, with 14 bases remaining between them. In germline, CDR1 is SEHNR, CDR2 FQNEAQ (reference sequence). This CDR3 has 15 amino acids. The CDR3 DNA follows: TGTGCCAGCAGCCCGGGAGTCGGGAGCTCCTACGAGCAGTACTTC. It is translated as CASSPGVGSSYEQYF.

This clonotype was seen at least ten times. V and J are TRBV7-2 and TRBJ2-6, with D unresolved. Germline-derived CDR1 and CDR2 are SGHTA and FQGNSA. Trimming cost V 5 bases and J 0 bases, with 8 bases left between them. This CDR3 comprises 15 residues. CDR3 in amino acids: CASSQSGSGANVLTF. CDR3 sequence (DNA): TGTGCCAGCAGCCAATCGGGCTCTGGGGCCAACGTCCTGACTTTC.

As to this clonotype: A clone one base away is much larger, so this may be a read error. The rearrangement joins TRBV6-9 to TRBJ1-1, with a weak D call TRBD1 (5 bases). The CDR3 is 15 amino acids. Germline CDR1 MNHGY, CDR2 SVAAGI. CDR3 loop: CASSSRQSMNTEASF. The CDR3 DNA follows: TGTGCCAGCAGTTCCAGACAGAGCATGAACACTGAAGCTTCCTTT.

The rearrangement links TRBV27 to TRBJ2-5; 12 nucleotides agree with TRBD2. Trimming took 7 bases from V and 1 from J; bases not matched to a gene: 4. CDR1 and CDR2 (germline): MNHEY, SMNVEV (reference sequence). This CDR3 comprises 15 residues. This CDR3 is CASKGTSGFQETQYF. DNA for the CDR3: TGTGCCAGCAAGGGGACTAGCGGGTTCCAAGAGACCCAGTACTTC.

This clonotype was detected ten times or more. CDR3 in DNA: TGTGCCAGCAGTGCCCCGACCGGGACAGGGGTTTACGAGCAGTACTTC. It encodes CASSAPTGTGVYEQYF. The chain uses TRBV25-1 and TRBJ2-7; TRBD1 agrees at 10 bases. Germline CDR1 and CDR2: MGHDK and SYGVNS. V lost 4 bases to trimming and J lost 4 bases; unmatched junction nucleotides: 10. The CDR3 consists of 16 residues.

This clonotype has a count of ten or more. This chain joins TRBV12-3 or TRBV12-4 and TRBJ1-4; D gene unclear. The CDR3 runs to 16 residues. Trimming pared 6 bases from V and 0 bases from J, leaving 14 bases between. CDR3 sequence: CASRGPSGATNEKLFF. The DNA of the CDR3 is TGTGCCAGCAGGGGCCCCTCGGGTGCAACTAATGAAAAACTGTTTTTT.

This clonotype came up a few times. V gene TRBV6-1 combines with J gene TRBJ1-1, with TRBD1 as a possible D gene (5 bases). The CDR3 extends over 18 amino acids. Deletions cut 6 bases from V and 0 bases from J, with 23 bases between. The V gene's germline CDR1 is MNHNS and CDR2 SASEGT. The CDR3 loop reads CASRLERPGPWMNTEAFF. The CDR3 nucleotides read TGTGCCAGCAGACTAGAGAGGCCGGGACCCTGGATGAACACTGAAGCTTTCTTT.

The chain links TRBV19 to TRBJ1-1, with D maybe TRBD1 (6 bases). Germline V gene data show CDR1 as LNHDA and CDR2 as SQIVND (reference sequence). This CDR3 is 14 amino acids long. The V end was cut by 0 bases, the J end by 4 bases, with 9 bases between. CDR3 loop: CASSIDARGTEAFF. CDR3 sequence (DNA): TGTGCCAGTAGTATAGATGCCAGGGGCACTGAAGCTTTCTTT.

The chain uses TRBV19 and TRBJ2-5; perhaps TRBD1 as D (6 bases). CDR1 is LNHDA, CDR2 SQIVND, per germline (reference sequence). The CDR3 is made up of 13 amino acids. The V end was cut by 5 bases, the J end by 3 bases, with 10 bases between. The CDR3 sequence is CASSSGQEETQYF. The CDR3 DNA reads TGTGCCAGTAGTTCGGGACAAGAAGAGACCCAGTACTTC.

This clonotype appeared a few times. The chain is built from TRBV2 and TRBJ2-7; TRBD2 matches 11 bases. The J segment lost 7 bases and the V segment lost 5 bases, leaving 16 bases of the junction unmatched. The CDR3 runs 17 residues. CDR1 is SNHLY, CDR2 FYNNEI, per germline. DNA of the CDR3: TGTGCCAGCAGTAACCATCTTTCGACTAGCGGGACTTGGGAGCAGTACTTC. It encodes CASSNHLSTSGTWEQYF.

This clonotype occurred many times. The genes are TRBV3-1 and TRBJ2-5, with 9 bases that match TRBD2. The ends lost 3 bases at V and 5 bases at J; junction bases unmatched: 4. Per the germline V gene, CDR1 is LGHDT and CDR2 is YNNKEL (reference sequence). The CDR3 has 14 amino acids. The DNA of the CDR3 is TGTGCCAGCAGCCAGCGGGGGGGCGTCGAGACCCAGTACTTC. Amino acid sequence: CASSQRGGVETQYF.

Here the CDR3 DNA reads TGTGCCAGCAGCCAAGGTCTGAGGGCCCCCTATGGCTACACCTTC. Its protein is CASSQGLRAPYGYTF. This rearrangement joins TRBV3-1 to TRBJ1-2; D is unclear. V was cut by 1 base and J by 4 bases, with 13 bases left in between. The CDR3 loop spans 15 amino acids. Germline assignment: CDR1 LGHDT and CDR2 YNNKEL (reference sequence).

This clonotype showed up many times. CDR3 sequence (DNA): TGCAGCGTTGAAACAGGGGGCAACACTGAAGCTTTCTTT. This translates into CSVETGGNTEAFF. V is TRBV29-1 and J is TRBJ1-1; TRBD1 agrees at 9 bases. CDR1 is SQVTM, CDR2 ANQGSEA, per germline. The CDR3 is made up of 13 amino acids. V shed 2 bases, J shed 2 bases, and the junction held 0 bases outside the gene matches.

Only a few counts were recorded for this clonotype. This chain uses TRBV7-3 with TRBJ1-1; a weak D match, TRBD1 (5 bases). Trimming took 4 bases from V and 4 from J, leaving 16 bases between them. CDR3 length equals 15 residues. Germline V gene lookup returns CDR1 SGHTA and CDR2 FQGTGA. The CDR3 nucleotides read TGTGCCAGCAGCTCCCCGGACGACAGTTTCACTGAAGCTTTCTTT. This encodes CASSSPDDSFTEAFF.

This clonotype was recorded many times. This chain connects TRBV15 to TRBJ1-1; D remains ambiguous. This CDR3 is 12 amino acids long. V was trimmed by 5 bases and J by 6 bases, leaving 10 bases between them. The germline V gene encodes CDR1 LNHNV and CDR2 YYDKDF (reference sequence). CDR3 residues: CATSGGSAEAFF. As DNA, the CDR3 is TGTGCCACCAGCGGAGGTAGTGCTGAAGCTTTCTTT.

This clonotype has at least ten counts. The CDR3 region is CASRNGTASYSNQPQHF. The CDR3 DNA follows: TGTGCCAGCAGAAACGGGACAGCAAGCTATAGCAATCAGCCCCAGCATTTT. The J gene is TRBJ1-5, the V gene TRBV28, with 7 bases identical to TRBD1. The CDR3 loop spans 17 amino acids. CDR1 and CDR2 from the germline V gene are MDHEN and SYDVKM. V dropped 6 bases and J dropped 0; count of bases not matched to a gene: 11. The full variable domain, its missing parts supplied by reference TRBV28 and TRBJ1-5, is DVKVTQSSRYLVKRTGEKVFLECVQDMDHENMFWYRQDPGLGLRLIYFSYDVKMKEKGDIPEGYSVSREKKERFSLILESASTNQTSMYLCASRNGTASYSNQPQHFGDGTRLSIL.

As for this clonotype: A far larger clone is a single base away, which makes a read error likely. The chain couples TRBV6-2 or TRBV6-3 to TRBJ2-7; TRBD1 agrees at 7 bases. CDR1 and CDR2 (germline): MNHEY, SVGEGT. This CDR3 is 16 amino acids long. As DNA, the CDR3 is TGTGCCAGCCGGAAGAATGGACAGGATCGATCCTACGAGCGGTACTTC. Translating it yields CASRKNGQDRSYERYF.

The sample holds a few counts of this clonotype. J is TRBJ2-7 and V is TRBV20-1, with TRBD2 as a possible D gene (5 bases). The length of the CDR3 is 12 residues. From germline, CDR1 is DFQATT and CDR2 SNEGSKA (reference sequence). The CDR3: CSATGSSYEQYF. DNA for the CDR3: TGCAGCGCAACGGGGAGCTCCTACGAGCAGTACTTC.

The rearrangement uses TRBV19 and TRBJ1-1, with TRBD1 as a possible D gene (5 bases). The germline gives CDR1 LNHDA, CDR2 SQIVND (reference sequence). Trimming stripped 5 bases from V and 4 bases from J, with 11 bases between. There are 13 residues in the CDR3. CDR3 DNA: TGTGCCAGTAGTGATGACAGAGGCACTGAAGCTTTCTTT. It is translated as CASSDDRGTEAFF.

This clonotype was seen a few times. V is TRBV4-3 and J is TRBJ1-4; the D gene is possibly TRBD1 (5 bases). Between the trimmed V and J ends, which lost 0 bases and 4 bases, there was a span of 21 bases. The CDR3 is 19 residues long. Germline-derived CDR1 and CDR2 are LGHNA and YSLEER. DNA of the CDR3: TGCGCCAGCAGCCAAGATGGGGAAAAGGGGCGTATCGGTAATGAAAAACTGTTTTTT. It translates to CASSQDGEKGRIGNEKLFF.

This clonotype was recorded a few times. CDR3 sequence reads: CSARATGGGEQYF. DNA of the CDR3: TGCAGTGCTAGGGCGACAGGAGGGGGCGAGCAGTACTTC. The chain links TRBV20-1 to TRBJ2-7, with D perhaps matching TRBD1 or TRBD2 (6 bases each). Germline-derived CDR1 and CDR2 are DFQATT and SNEGSKA (reference sequence). The ends were cut back, 3 bases at V and 6 bases at J, with 15 bases in the middle. CDR3 length: 13 amino acids.

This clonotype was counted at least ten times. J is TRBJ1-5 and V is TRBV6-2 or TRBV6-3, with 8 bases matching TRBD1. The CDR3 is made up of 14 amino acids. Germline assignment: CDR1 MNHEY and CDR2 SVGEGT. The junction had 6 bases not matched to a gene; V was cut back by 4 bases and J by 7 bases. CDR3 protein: CASSSPGGEQPQHF. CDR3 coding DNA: TGTGCCAGCAGTTCACCAGGGGGCGAACAGCCCCAGCATTTT.

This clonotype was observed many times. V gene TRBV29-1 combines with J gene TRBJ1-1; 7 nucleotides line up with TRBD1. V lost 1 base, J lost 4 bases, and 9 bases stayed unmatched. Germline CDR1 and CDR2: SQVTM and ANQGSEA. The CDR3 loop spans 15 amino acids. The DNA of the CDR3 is TGCAGCGTTGAAGGATTGGTGGCAGGGGGCACTGAAGCTTTCTTT. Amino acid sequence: CSVEGLVAGGTEAFF.

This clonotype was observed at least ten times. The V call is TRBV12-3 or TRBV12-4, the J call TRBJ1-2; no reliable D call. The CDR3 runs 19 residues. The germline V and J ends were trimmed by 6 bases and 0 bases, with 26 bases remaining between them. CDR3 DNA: TGTGCCAGCAGACCACACGCCCGGGGAACCCGACTCACTAACTATGGCTACACCTTC. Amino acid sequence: CASRPHARGTRLTNYGYTF.